This T cell receptor beta chain comes out of a study of CD4+ T cells in melanoma. Germline V gene lookup returns CDR1 MDHEN and CDR2 SYDVKM. V shed 1 base, J shed 6 bases, and the junction held 10 bases outside the gene matches. The length of the CDR3 is 17 residues. Produced via immunoSEQ multiplex PCR; TCRdb's table is partial and in-frame only. The sample yields around 100,000 clones, roughly 90% seen once. This receptor was identified in a human donor with melanoma. The rearrangement uses TRBV28 and TRBJ2-7; 12 bases are a match to TRBD2. Sequencing was performed on peripheral blood. The CDR3 DNA reads TGTGCCAGCAGTTTATTTGGGCTAGCGGGAGGGCCGGGCGAGCAGTACTTC. Amino acid sequence: CASSLFGLAGGPGEQYF.